This T cell receptor (beta chain) emerged from a study of vaccination and CD4 T cells after COVID-19. As for this clonotype: The antigen is unknown.

Cultured CD4+ T cells had their DNA profiled by the Oncomine TCR Beta short-read assay. TCRdb re-called the PCR reads with MiXCR, one entry per CDR3 protein. The sample shows roughly 12,000 distinct CDR3 sequences, approximately 80% of them seen only once. Treatment described: 10-day PBMC culture with coronavirus spike peptide pools or control peptides (ViraFEST assay). The CDR3 spans 12 residues. CDR1 is SGHAT, CDR2 FQNNGV, per germline. Trimming left V 4 bases short and J 10 bases short, with 13 bases between. The sequence came from a human donor who had recovered from COVID-19. This sequence joins TRBV11-2 and TRBJ1-1; perhaps TRBD1 as D (6 bases). The source material was CD4+ T cells from blood, cultured in vitro. The DNA for the CDR3 is TGTGCCAGCAGCTATGCTACAGGGAGAGCTTTCTTT. Its protein product is CASSYATGRAFF. Based on the CDR3 plus reference TRBV11-2 and TRBJ1-1, the full variable domain is EAGVAQSPRYKIIEKRQSVAFWCNPISGHATLYWYQQILGQGPKLLIQFQNNGVVDDSQLPKDRFSAERLKGVDSTLKIQPAKLEDSAVYLCASSYATGRAFFGQGTRLTVV.